These 7 T cell receptor beta chains were all obtained from the same sample, sequenced in a study of spatial heterogeneity in lung cancer. MiXCR was run by TCRdb on the 5' RACE reads, yielding one entry per CDR3 protein. The sample has 9,000 to 10,000 distinct CDR3 sequences; approximately 22% are singletons. The time point was: blood at routine non-recurrence follow-up after resection. This sample comprised PBMCs, obtained at follow-up. Receptors originate from a female donor with early-stage non-small cell lung cancer.

The rearrangement joins TRBV20-1 to TRBJ2-7, with D perhaps given as TRBD1 or TRBD2 (5 bases each). Trimming removed 5 bases from V and 3 bases from J, with 17 bases in between. Germline V gene data show CDR1 as DFQATT and CDR2 as SNEGSKA (reference sequence). This CDR3 is built from 14 residues. The DNA for the CDR3 is TGCAGTGCTCGCCGGGACCGAGCCCTCTACGAGCAGTACTTC. As protein: CSARRDRALYEQYF.

V is TRBV20-1 and J is TRBJ2-5; 9 nucleotides line up with TRBD1. Germline trimming cut 0 bases from V and 3 bases from J; bases unmatched to any gene: 8. CDR3 length equals 16 residues. Germline V gene data show CDR1 as DFQATT and CDR2 as SNEGSKA (reference sequence). The CDR3: CSARDPTGGDKETQYF. CDR3 bases: TGCAGTGCTAGAGACCCGACAGGGGGTGATAAAGAGACCCAGTACTTC.

The J gene is TRBJ2-3, the V gene TRBV29-1; D perhaps matches TRBD2 (6 bases). CDR3 size: 11 residues. The ends were cut back, 6 bases at V and 5 bases at J, with 9 bases in the middle. The germline V gene has CDR1 SQVTM and CDR2 ANQGSEA. The CDR3: CSVGGVDTQYF. The CDR3 DNA reads TGCAGCGTCGGGGGAGTAGATACGCAGTATTTT.

The genes are TRBV28 and TRBJ2-7, with 7 bases identical to TRBD1. The CDR3 covers 14 residues. The J segment lost 2 bases and the V segment lost 6 bases, leaving 7 bases of the junction unmatched. The germline CDR1 and CDR2 sequences are MDHEN and SYDVKM. In nucleotides, the CDR3 is TGTGCCAGCAGCTCCACAGGGGCAGCCTACGAGCAGTACTTC. Protein: CASSSTGAAYEQYF.

Only one count was recorded for this clonotype. The chain combines TRBV20-1 with TRBJ1-1; D unresolved. The V end lost 0 bases, the J end lost 0 bases, and 11 bases lay between the germline ends. The length of the CDR3 is 15 residues. Looked up from germline, CDR1 is DFQATT and CDR2 is SNEGSKA (reference sequence). CDR3 sequence (DNA): TGCAGTGCTAGAGAAGTGTTTGGGCTGAACACTGAAGCTTTCTTT. Its translation: CSAREVFGLNTEAFF.

This chain connects TRBV4-2 to TRBJ2-1, with 15 bases identical to TRBD2. Germline CDR1 LGHNA, CDR2 YNFKEQ. This CDR3 contains 19 residues. The V gene end was trimmed by 1 base and the J gene end by 9 bases; junction bases not matched to a gene: 13. CDR3 bases: TGTGCCAGCAGCCAAGGCCAGGGACTAGCGGGAGGTACCCTGCGTGAGCAGTTCTTC. This translates into CASSQGQGLAGGTLREQFF.

The chain links TRBV5-1 to TRBJ1-4, with D unresolved. The germline gives CDR1 SGHRS, CDR2 YFSETQ. Deletions cut 0 bases from V and 8 bases from J, with 14 bases between. The CDR3 is 15 amino acids. The CDR3 DNA follows: TGCGCCAGCAGCTTGGAAGGGAATGCGATAGAAAAACTGTTTTTT. It specifies CASSLEGNAIEKLFF.